Presented here are 12 T cell receptor beta chains from one specimen sequenced in a study of OX40 agonist ivuxolimab in advanced cancers. Clones were sequenced by immunoSEQ multiplex PCR, and TCRdb holds only the in-frame ones, with some missing. The top ten hold about 0.63% of the sample, which has about 82,000 clones, 92% seen once. Sequenced here: CD4+ or CD8+ T cells sorted from blood, sampled in a trial of the OX40 agonist ivuxolimab. The receptors stem from an adult with an advanced solid tumor such as melanoma, head and neck, liver or kidney cancer.

The gene calls are TRBV11-3 and TRBJ2-5; 7 bases align to TRBD2. The CDR3 extends over 14 amino acids. Germline V gene sequence: CDR1 SGHNT, CDR2 YENEEA. J was trimmed by 5 bases and V by 4 bases; bases with no gene match: 7. CDR3 nucleotides: TGTGCCAGCAGCTCACCACCAGCGGGGGAGACCCAGTACTTC. Translating gives CASSSPPAGETQYF. The variable domain in full, with the rest retrieved from reference TRBV11-3 and TRBJ2-5, is EAGVVQSPRYKIIEKKQPVAFWCNPISGHNTLYWYLQNLGQGPELLIRYENEEAVDDSQLPKDRFSAERLKGVDSTLKIQPAELGDSAVYLCASSSPPAGETQYFGPGTRLLVL.

This rearrangement joins TRBV30 to TRBJ2-3; D could derive from TRBD1 or TRBD2 (7 bases each). Trimming removed 0 bases at V and 4 bases at J, with 11 bases between. Germline CDR1 GTSNPN, CDR2 SVGIG (reference sequence). The CDR3 has 14 residues. Here the CDR3 DNA reads TGTGCCTGGAGTGTTCAGGGGGGGGCAGATACGCAGTATTTT. Its translation is CAWSVQGGADTQYF. The complete variable domain, with remaining parts taken from reference TRBV30 and TRBJ2-3, reads SQTIHQWPATLVQPVGSPLSLECTVEGTSNPNLYWYRQAAGRGLQLLFYSVGIGQISSEVPQNLSASRPQDRQFILSSKKLLLSDSGFYLCAWSVQGGADTQYFGPGTRLTVL.

V and J are TRBV5-1 and TRBJ2-7; 9 bases line up with TRBD1. CDR1 SGHRS and CDR2 YFSETQ come from the germline V gene. Trimming took 1 base from V and 2 from J; bases not matched to a gene: 16. CDR3 length: 19 amino acids. The CDR3 sequence: CASSLITGGFGTGAYEQYF. DNA for the CDR3: TGCGCCAGCAGCTTGATAACAGGGGGCTTTGGGACTGGAGCCTACGAGCAGTACTTC.

CDR3 sequence reads: CASSEIGGTGGGYTF. The CDR3 region has the DNA TGTGCCAGCAGTGAAATTGGTGGGACAGGCGGGGGCTACACCTTC. The gene calls are TRBV25-1 and TRBJ1-2; TRBD1 aligns across 8 bases. J gave up 8 bases and V 2 bases, and 10 bases lay outside the gene matches. Germline-derived CDR1 and CDR2 are MGHDK and SYGVNS. CDR3 size: 15 residues.

The gene calls are TRBV6-6 and TRBJ2-2, with TRBD2 matching over 7 bases. The V gene end was trimmed by 8 bases and the J gene end by 5 bases; junction bases not matched to a gene: 14. The CDR3 contains 16 residues. The V gene's germline CDR1 is MNHNY and CDR2 SVGAGI (reference sequence). The CDR3 bases are TGTGCCAGCCAAGTGTCTTCGGGAGGATGGACCGGGGAGCTGTTTTTT. This gives the protein CASQVSSGGWTGELFF.

This clone showed up just a few times. The rearrangement uses TRBV15 and TRBJ2-1; 7 bases map to TRBD1. Germline loops: CDR1 LNHNV, CDR2 YYDKDF (reference sequence). The V segment lost 0 bases and the J segment 0 bases; nucleotides outside the gene matches: 2. CDR3 length: 16 residues. In DNA, the CDR3 is TGTGCCACCAGCAGAGATCGGGACAGCTCCTACAATGAGCAGTTCTTC. This codes for CATSRDRDSSYNEQFF.

The V call is TRBV11-2, the J call TRBJ1-5; D uncertain. CDR3 length: 13 amino acids. Germline V CDR1 and CDR2: SGHAT, FQNNGV. Trimming took off 5 bases at V and 4 bases at J, with 9 bases between the two ends. CDR3 bases: TGTGCCAGCAGCAAAACGGGGAATCAGCCCCAGCATTTT. Translating gives CASSKTGNQPQHF.

This clone was found once. The chain has TRBV5-1 and TRBJ1-2, with D possibly being TRBD1 (5 bases). The V gene's germline CDR1 is SGHRS and CDR2 YFSETQ. Trimming removed 3 bases at V and 8 bases at J, with 20 bases between. The CDR3 sequence is 15 residues long. CDR3 amino acids: CASSWGGAGLLGYTF. For the CDR3, the DNA is TGCGCCAGCAGCTGGGGAGGTGCAGGGCTGTTGGGCTACACCTTC.

The V and J genes are TRBV7-6 and TRBJ2-3, with D uncertain. CDR1 and CDR2 (germline): SGHVS, FNYEAQ. The CDR3 extends over 12 amino acids. V was shortened by 5 bases and J by 5 bases, with 8 bases between the two germline ends. The CDR3 loop is CASSPVLDTQYF. The CDR3 DNA reads TGTGCCAGCAGCCCCGTCTTAGATACGCAGTATTTT.

This chain joins TRBV6-1 and TRBJ1-3; no clear D. This CDR3 spans 16 amino acids. Germline loops: CDR1 MNHNS, CDR2 SASEGT. V lost 2 bases, J lost 1 base, and 12 bases lay in between. In nucleotides, the CDR3 is TGTGCCAGCAGTGAATCCCCACCCGGTTCTGGAAACACCATATATTTT. Encoded protein: CASSESPPGSGNTIYF.

This rearrangement joins TRBV7-3 to TRBJ2-1; 8 bases fit TRBD2. This CDR3 region has 13 residues. Germline assignment: CDR1 SGHTA and CDR2 FQGTGA. V was pared by 1 base and J by 9 bases, with 2 bases of the junction left unmatched. CDR3 coding DNA: TGTGCCAGCAGCTTAAACCGGGAGGGTGAGCAGTTCTTC. It yields the protein CASSLNREGEQFF.

The chain combines TRBV9 with TRBJ1-4; D not resolved. V lost 1 base and J lost 5, with 12 bases in between. This CDR3 contains 15 residues. Germline lookup yields CDR1 SGDLS and CDR2 YYNGEE. Here the CDR3 DNA reads TGTGCCAGCAGCGTATTCGATACAAGAAATGAAAAACTGTTTTTT. Translated: CASSVFDTRNEKLFF.